Each of the 18 T cell receptor beta chains below was sequenced from the same sample in a study of blood T cell repertoires in COVID-19. TCRdb's copy holds only in-frame clones and misses some; the assay was immunoSEQ multiplex PCR. This table has over 200,000 clones, about 91% appearing once. The sequencing input was peripheral blood. The origin of the receptors is a man aged 25 to 40 with acute or convalescent COVID-19.

This chain connects TRBV7-3 to TRBJ2-5; weak D call: TRBD2 (6 bases). This CDR3 contains 14 residues. Trimming cost V 2 bases and J 5 bases, with 12 bases left between them. Per germline, CDR1 SGHTA and CDR2 FQGTGA. The CDR3 region has the DNA TGTGCCAGCAGCTTAGGAGCGGGCAGCGAGACCCAGTACTTC. Protein: CASSLGAGSETQYF.

V is TRBV5-1 and J is TRBJ1-1, with 7 nucleotides matching TRBD1. The CDR3 is made up of 14 amino acids. The V segment lost 4 bases and the J segment 5 bases; nucleotides outside the gene matches: 8. From germline, CDR1 is SGHRS and CDR2 YFSETQ. This CDR3 is CASSGWTGGTEAFF. Written as DNA, the CDR3 is TGCGCCAGCAGCGGTTGGACAGGAGGAACTGAAGCTTTCTTT.

About this clone: At one end, the junction sequence differs from germline, possibly due to a read error. This chain connects TRBV20-1 to TRBJ2-7; D remains ambiguous. The CDR3 is 11 amino acids. Germline values: CDR1 DFQATT, CDR2 SNEGSKA (reference sequence). The CDR3: CSPRADYEQYF. CDR3 nucleotides: TGCAGTCCTAGGGCCGACTACGAGCAGTACTTC.

The chain joins TRBV10-3 to TRBJ1-1; D possibly corresponds to TRBD1 (6 bases). The CDR3 is 15 residues long. Germline CDR1 and CDR2: ENHRY and SYGVKD. Trimming removed 2 bases at V and 7 bases at J, with 17 bases between. The CDR3 sequence is CAISERMDSNNEAFF. CDR3 nucleotide sequence: TGTGCCATCAGTGAGCGGATGGACAGTAATAATGAAGCTTTCTTT.

The sample holds many counts of this clone. At one end, the junction sequence differs from germline, possibly due to a read error. The chain links TRBV6-1 to TRBJ1-4; TRBD1 matches at 7 bases. The germline V gene has CDR1 MNHNS and CDR2 SASEGT. The length of the CDR3 is 15 residues. CDR3 in DNA: TGTGCCAGCAGGGAAGGGCCGGGACAGAATGAAAAACTGTTTTTT. Translation: CASREGPGQNEKLFF.

The V call is TRBV4-2, the J call TRBJ2-2; tentatively, D is TRBD2 (5 bases). Germline CDR1 reads LGHNA; CDR2 reads YNFKEQ. The CDR3 sequence is 16 residues long. V gave up 2 bases and J gave up 0 bases, with 10 bases separating them. CDR3 region: CASSQRGNANTGELFF. The CDR3 DNA sequence: TGTGCCAGCAGCCAAAGAGGGAACGCGAACACCGGGGAGCTGTTTTTT.

The chain combines TRBV28 with TRBJ2-3; 14 bases fit TRBD2. The V gene's germline CDR1 is MDHEN and CDR2 SYDVKM. With 3 bases clipped from V and 13 bases from J, the junction kept 12 bases outside the gene matches. The length of the CDR3 is 16 residues. The CDR3 sequence is CASSLLGTSGRGAKYF. In DNA form, the CDR3 reads TGTGCCAGCAGTTTGTTAGGGACTAGCGGGAGAGGTGCTAAGTATTTT.

This chain joins TRBV19 and TRBJ1-3, with a possible D match to TRBD1 (6 bases). The length of the CDR3 is 14 residues. CDR1 LNHDA and CDR2 SQIVND come from the germline V gene (reference sequence). Trimming left V 6 bases short and J 3 bases short, with 12 bases between. In DNA, the CDR3 is TGTGCCAGTAGCCTTCAGGGGTATGGAAACACCATATATTTT. Its translation is CASSLQGYGNTIYF.

The chain carries TRBV2 and TRBJ2-3; D perhaps matches TRBD2 (7 bases). Trimming cost V 6 bases and J 2 bases, with 15 bases left between them. The V gene's germline CDR1 is SNHLY and CDR2 FYNNEI. The CDR3 spans 15 residues. The CDR3 DNA is TGTGCCAGCAGCCCCCCGGGGGGCTACACAGATACGCAGTATTTT. Translated: CASSPPGGYTDTQYF.

The gene calls are TRBV7-9 and TRBJ1-2; no reliable D call. The germline V gene has CDR1 SEHNR and CDR2 FQNEAQ (reference sequence). V lost 1 base to trimming and J lost 2 bases, with 8 bases between them. This CDR3 is built from 14 residues. The CDR3 spells CASSLEHSNYGYTF. CDR3 sequence (DNA): TGTGCCAGCAGCTTAGAGCACAGCAACTATGGCTACACCTTC.

This clone was recorded once. V gene TRBV29-1 combines with J gene TRBJ2-7; 8 nucleotides align to TRBD1. This CDR3 has 12 amino acids. The germline V gene has CDR1 SQVTM and CDR2 ANQGSEA. V dropped 7 bases and J dropped 2; count of bases not matched to a gene: 4. CDR3 amino acids: CSGTGLAYEQYF. The CDR3 DNA reads TGCAGCGGGACAGGGTTAGCCTACGAGCAGTACTTC.

This clone has a single count. This chain joins TRBV19 and TRBJ2-3; D is perhaps TRBD2 (6 bases). This CDR3 is 14 amino acids long. Trimming removed 4 bases from V and 5 bases from J, with 13 bases in between. From germline, CDR1 is LNHDA and CDR2 SQIVND (reference sequence). CDR3 residues: CASSKRLEVDTQYF. CDR3 DNA: TGTGCCAGTAGTAAAAGACTAGAGGTAGATACGCAGTATTTT.

The gene calls are TRBV11-3 and TRBJ2-7, with TRBD2 matching 8 bases. Germline V lookup: CDR1 SGHNT, CDR2 YENEEA. The CDR3 extends over 15 amino acids. V was clipped by 3 bases and J by 5 bases; unmatched bases: 9. The CDR3 loop is CASSLGGRRIHEQYF. The CDR3, as DNA: TGTGCCAGCAGCTTGGGCGGGAGGCGAATCCACGAGCAGTACTTC.

The chain links TRBV28 to TRBJ2-1, with 7 bases that match TRBD2. Germline V CDR1 and CDR2: MDHEN, SYDVKM. This CDR3 is 15 amino acids long. V was pared by 2 bases and J by 6 bases, with 7 bases of the junction left unmatched. As DNA, the CDR3 is TGTGCCAGCAGTTTAGGCCTAGCGGAAACCAATGAGCAGTTCTTC. Its protein is CASSLGLAETNEQFF.

This chain links TRBV4-1 with TRBJ1-2, with D possibly being TRBD1 (5 bases). Between the trimmed V and J ends, which lost 3 bases and 7 bases, there was a span of 6 bases. This CDR3 has 11 amino acids. Germline CDR1 reads MGHRA; CDR2 reads YSYEKL. The CDR3 loop reads CASSHQGGYTF. The CDR3 nucleotides are TGCGCCAGCAGCCATCAGGGTGGCTACACCTTC.

This chain uses TRBV4-1 with TRBJ2-2; a weak D match, TRBD1 (6 bases). The CDR3 extends over 14 amino acids. From germline, CDR1 is MGHRA and CDR2 YSYEKL. V was clipped by 6 bases and J by 10 bases, with 18 bases between them. CDR3 sequence reads: CASRHHTGKEELFF. The CDR3 DNA reads TGCGCCAGCAGACACCACACAGGGAAGGAGGAGCTGTTTTTT.

This sequence joins TRBV6-8 and TRBJ1-2; no clear D. Germline values: CDR1 MNHGY, CDR2 SAAAGT. The CDR3 length is 15 residues. The ends were cut back, 7 bases at V and 5 bases at J, with 20 bases in the middle. The CDR3 nucleotides are TGTGCCAGCACCCCAGGCCTTAGGATCTTTTATGGCTACACCTTC. This codes for CASTPGLRIFYGYTF.

The CDR3 DNA follows: TGTGCCAGCAGCTTCCGGGACCTTTTATCCGGAGGGAGGAACACCATATATTTT. Amino acids: CASSFRDLLSGGRNTIYF. The chain is built from TRBV28 and TRBJ1-3; maybe TRBD1 (5 bases). Germline assignment: CDR1 MDHEN and CDR2 SYDVKM. Deletions cut 6 bases from V and 7 bases from J, with 28 bases between. This CDR3 contains 18 residues.